This is a list of T cell receptor beta chains from one sample in a study of shared clonotypes between healthy human individuals. Some clones are missing from TCRdb's copy, which holds only in-frame ones; the method was immunoSEQ multiplex PCR. The profile shows about 1.5 million clones, under 99% of them singletons. The sequenced sample was naive CD4+ T cells sorted from blood. These receptors were obtained from a man younger than 45 in good health. The CDR3 runs from the conserved cysteine through the conserved F or W. A D gene is named only where the DNA matches it firmly. For some rows the clone size is stated as once, few or many, or as a class when expanded; others skip it.

V gene: TRBV7-9; clone size: -; D gene: TRBD2; J gene: TRBJ2-3; CDR3 length: 11; CDR3 protein: CAGGRTDTQYF; CDR3 DNA: TGCGCGGGGGGTCGCACAGATACGCAGTATTTT
V gene: TRBV5-1; clone size: once; D gene: -; J gene: TRBJ1-2; CDR3 length: 16; CDR3 protein: CASSLYTAELNYGYTF; CDR3 DNA: TGCGCCAGCAGCTTGTATACGGCAGAATTGAACTATGGCTACACCTTC
V gene: TRBV4-1; clone size: -; D gene: -; J gene: TRBJ1-1; CDR3 length: 16; CDR3 protein: CASSQRMDIADTEAFF; CDR3 DNA: TGCGCCAGCAGCCAACGGATGGACATCGCGGACACTGAAGCTTTCTTT
V gene: TRBV14; clone size: -; D gene: TRBD2; J gene: TRBJ2-3; CDR3 length: 15; CDR3 protein: CASSGLAGGGDTQYF; CDR3 DNA: TGTGCCAGCAGCGGACTAGCGGGAGGAGGGGATACGCAGTATTTT
V gene: TRBV5-4; clone size: -; D gene: -; J gene: TRBJ2-1; CDR3 length: 15; CDR3 protein: CASSRVGPSYNEQFF; CDR3 DNA: TGTGCCAGCAGCCGAGTGGGGCCTAGCTACAATGAGCAGTTCTTC
V gene: TRBV2; clone size: -; D gene: -; J gene: TRBJ2-7; CDR3 length: 13; CDR3 protein: CASSEGAFYEQYF; CDR3 DNA: TGTGCCAGCAGTGAAGGGGCCTTCTACGAGCAGTACTTC
V gene: TRBV5-6; clone size: -; D gene: TRBD1; J gene: TRBJ1-2; CDR3 length: 16; CDR3 protein: CASSLEPLPGQGGYTF; CDR3 DNA: TGTGCCAGCAGCTTGGAACCCCTTCCCGGACAGGGAGGCTACACCTTC
V gene: TRBV4-3; clone size: -; D gene: -; J gene: TRBJ1-1; CDR3 length: 14; CDR3 protein: CASSQDQGPDGAFF; CDR3 DNA: TGCGCCAGCAGCCAAGATCAGGGACCTGATGGGGCTTTCTTT
V gene: TRBV4-1; clone size: -; D gene: TRBD1; J gene: TRBJ1-5; CDR3 length: 14; CDR3 protein: CASSRQGTGQPQHF; CDR3 DNA: TGCGCCAGCAGTCGACAGGGTACTGGCCAGCCCCAGCATTTT
V gene: TRBV9; clone size: -; D gene: TRBD1; J gene: TRBJ1-1; CDR3 length: 14; CDR3 protein: CASSANRGIAEAFF; CDR3 DNA: TGTGCCAGCAGCGCCAACAGGGGGATAGCTGAAGCTTTCTTT
V gene: TRBV30; clone size: -; D gene: -; J gene: TRBJ1-5; CDR3 length: 13; CDR3 protein: CAWGAGSSQPQHF; CDR3 DNA: TGTGCCTGGGGGGCTGGTAGCAGCCAGCCCCAGCATTTT
V gene: TRBV4-3; clone size: -; D gene: -; J gene: TRBJ2-7; CDR3 length: 15; CDR3 protein: CASSQAGARGGEQYF; CDR3 DNA: TGCGCCAGCAGCCAAGCCGGGGCCAGGGGAGGCGAGCAGTACTTC
V gene: TRBV14; clone size: -; D gene: TRBD1; J gene: TRBJ2-5; CDR3 length: 14; CDR3 protein: CASSQEDREETQYF; CDR3 DNA: TGTGCCAGCAGCCAAGAAGACAGGGAAGAGACCCAGTACTTC
V gene: TRBV9; clone size: -; D gene: -; J gene: TRBJ2-7; CDR3 length: 14; CDR3 protein: CASSKDGQSYEQYF; CDR3 DNA: TGTGCCAGCAGCAAAGACGGACAGTCCTACGAGCAGTACTTC
V gene: TRBV14; clone size: -; D gene: -; J gene: TRBJ2-4; CDR3 length: 20; CDR3 protein: CASSPPSESDGILAKNIQYF; CDR3 DNA: TGTGCCAGCAGCCCACCCTCGGAGTCAGACGGAATACTAGCCAAAAACATTCAGTACTTC
V gene: TRBV7-9; clone size: -; D gene: -; J gene: TRBJ1-3; CDR3 length: 14; CDR3 protein: CASSSGQVGNTIYF; CDR3 DNA: TGTGCCAGCAGCTCCGGACAAGTCGGAAACACCATATATTTT
V gene: TRBV10-2; clone size: -; D gene: TRBD2; J gene: TRBJ2-7; CDR3 length: 14; CDR3 protein: CASSLSGRGYEQYF; CDR3 DNA: TGCGCCAGCAGCCTTAGCGGGAGGGGTTACGAGCAGTACTTC
V gene: TRBV5-1; clone size: -; D gene: -; J gene: TRBJ2-3; CDR3 length: 15; CDR3 protein: CASSLAEPTTDTQYF; CDR3 DNA: TGCGCCAGCAGCTTGGCGGAACCGACCACAGATACGCAGTATTTT
V gene: TRBV6-5; clone size: -; D gene: -; J gene: TRBJ2-7; CDR3 length: 13; CDR3 protein: CASSYYSSYEQYF; CDR3 DNA: TGTGCCAGCAGTTACTACAGCTCCTACGAGCAGTACTTC
V gene: TRBV5-1; clone size: -; D gene: -; J gene: TRBJ2-2; CDR3 length: 15; CDR3 protein: CASSSLPSNTGELFF; CDR3 DNA: TGCGCCAGCAGCTCGCTCCCGTCGAACACCGGGGAGCTGTTTTTT
V gene: TRBV28; clone size: -; D gene: -; J gene: TRBJ2-3; CDR3 length: 18; CDR3 protein: CASSFRRKNPSGTDTQYF; CDR3 DNA: TGTGCCAGCAGTTTCAGGCGGAAAAACCCCAGCGGCACAGATACGCAGTATTTT
V gene: TRBV29-1; clone size: -; D gene: -; J gene: TRBJ2-3; CDR3 length: 13; CDR3 protein: CSVEGSAADTQYF; CDR3 DNA: TGCAGCGTTGAGGGTTCAGCCGCAGATACGCAGTATTTT
V gene: TRBV7-3; clone size: -; D gene: -; J gene: TRBJ2-1; CDR3 length: 15; CDR3 protein: CASSLRGGLYNEQFF; CDR3 DNA: TGTGCCAGCAGCTTAAGGGGCGGACTCTACAATGAGCAGTTCTTC
V gene: TRBV18; clone size: -; D gene: TRBD1; J gene: TRBJ1-1; CDR3 length: 14; CDR3 protein: CASSPGDRATEAFF; CDR3 DNA: TGTGCCAGCTCACCAGGGGACAGGGCCACTGAAGCTTTCTTT
V gene: TRBV5-1; clone size: -; D gene: -; J gene: TRBJ2-7; CDR3 length: 11; CDR3 protein: CASSLLDEQYF; CDR3 DNA: TGCGCCAGCAGCCTCTTGGACGAGCAGTACTTC
V gene: TRBV6-6; clone size: -; D gene: -; J gene: TRBJ2-7; CDR3 length: 15; CDR3 protein: CASSPWEGVEYEQYF; CDR3 DNA: TGTGCCAGCTCCCCCTGGGAGGGGGTCGAATACGAGCAGTACTTC
V gene: TRBV4-1; clone size: -; D gene: -; J gene: TRBJ2-7; CDR3 length: 14; CDR3 protein: CASSRVDGEYEQYF; CDR3 DNA: TGCGCCAGCAGCCGCGTCGATGGGGAGTACGAGCAGTACTTC
V gene: TRBV11-2; clone size: -; D gene: TRBD1; J gene: TRBJ1-1; CDR3 length: 13; CDR3 protein: CASSPHPGQLTFF; CDR3 DNA: TGTGCCAGCAGCCCTCACCCGGGACAGCTAACTTTCTTT
V gene: TRBV11-2; clone size: -; D gene: TRBD1; J gene: TRBJ1-2; CDR3 length: 17; CDR3 protein: CASSFAGQGLQDYGYTF; CDR3 DNA: TGTGCCAGCAGCTTCGCCGGACAGGGTTTACAGGACTATGGCTACACCTTC
V gene: TRBV7-9; clone size: -; D gene: -; J gene: TRBJ1-2; CDR3 length: 13; CDR3 protein: CASSLVGHYGYTF; CDR3 DNA: TGTGCCAGCAGCTTAGTGGGGCACTATGGCTACACCTTC
V gene: TRBV5-1; clone size: -; D gene: TRBD2; J gene: TRBJ2-7; CDR3 length: 15; CDR3 protein: CASQLTSGSSYEQYF; CDR3 DNA: TGCGCCAGCCAACTAACTAGCGGGAGCTCCTACGAGCAGTACTTC
V gene: TRBV28; clone size: -; D gene: TRBD1; J gene: TRBJ1-2; CDR3 length: 13; CDR3 protein: CASSSGQFHGYTF; CDR3 DNA: TGTGCCAGCAGTTCGGGACAGTTCCATGGCTACACCTTC
V gene: TRBV9; clone size: -; D gene: -; J gene: TRBJ2-3; CDR3 length: 14; CDR3 protein: CASSSRPGLDTQYF; CDR3 DNA: TGTGCCAGCAGCTCCCGACCTGGGCTCGATACGCAGTATTTT
V gene: TRBV5-6; clone size: -; D gene: -; J gene: TRBJ1-5; CDR3 length: 14; CDR3 protein: CASSLAGNNQPQHF; CDR3 DNA: TGTGCCAGCAGCTTGGCAGGGAACAATCAGCCCCAGCATTTT
V gene: TRBV9; clone size: -; D gene: -; J gene: TRBJ2-1; CDR3 length: 15; CDR3 protein: CASSVRTRPNNEQFF; CDR3 DNA: TGTGCCAGCAGCGTTCGGACCAGGCCCAACAATGAGCAGTTCTTC
V gene: TRBV6-5; clone size: -; D gene: -; J gene: TRBJ1-2; CDR3 length: 15; CDR3 protein: CASSNRGTGPYGYTF; CDR3 DNA: TGTGCCAGCAGTAACCGGGGGACGGGACCTTATGGCTACACCTTC
V gene: TRBV5-4; clone size: -; D gene: TRBD2; J gene: TRBJ2-1; CDR3 length: 15; CDR3 protein: CASSSGTSANNEQFF; CDR3 DNA: TGTGCCAGCAGCTCCGGGACTAGCGCGAACAATGAGCAGTTCTTC
V gene: TRBV2; clone size: -; D gene: -; J gene: TRBJ1-2; CDR3 length: 11; CDR3 protein: CASRRLMGYTF; CDR3 DNA: TGTGCCAGCAGGCGGCTGATGGGCTACACCTTC
V gene: TRBV7-6; clone size: -; D gene: -; J gene: TRBJ2-3; CDR3 length: 14; CDR3 protein: CASSFGEYADTQYF; CDR3 DNA: TGTGCCAGCAGCTTTGGGGAATACGCAGATACGCAGTATTTT
V gene: TRBV5-4; clone size: -; D gene: TRBD2; J gene: TRBJ2-7; CDR3 length: 18; CDR3 protein: CASRRYNQLAAQSYEQYF; CDR3 DNA: TGTGCCAGCAGACGATACAACCAACTAGCGGCCCAATCCTACGAGCAGTACTTC
V gene: TRBV27; clone size: -; D gene: -; J gene: TRBJ2-7; CDR3 length: 16; CDR3 protein: CASSQVHGTSSYEQYF; CDR3 DNA: TGTGCCAGCAGCCAAGTACACGGGACATCCTCCTACGAGCAGTACTTC
V gene: TRBV6-1; clone size: -; D gene: -; J gene: TRBJ2-2; CDR3 length: 14; CDR3 protein: CASSERVTIGELFF; CDR3 DNA: TGTGCCAGCAGTGAACGGGTAACGATCGGGGAGCTGTTTTTT
V gene: TRBV5-5; clone size: -; D gene: TRBD1; J gene: TRBJ2-1; CDR3 length: 16; CDR3 protein: CASSFGQGRVGNEQFF; CDR3 DNA: TGTGCCAGCAGCTTTGGACAGGGCCGGGTAGGGAATGAGCAGTTCTTC
V gene: TRBV9; clone size: -; D gene: -; J gene: TRBJ2-6; CDR3 length: 15; CDR3 protein: CASSGTPSGANVLTF; CDR3 DNA: TGTGCCAGCAGCGGAACGCCCTCTGGGGCCAACGTCCTGACTTTC
V gene: TRBV15; clone size: once; D gene: TRBD2; J gene: TRBJ2-7; CDR3 length: 18; CDR3 protein: CATSPQTGTSGPSRQQYF; CDR3 DNA: TGTGCCACCAGCCCACAAACCGGGACTAGCGGGCCTTCCAGGCAGCAGTACTTC
V gene: TRBV28; clone size: -; D gene: TRBD2; J gene: TRBJ2-1; CDR3 length: 14; CDR3 protein: CASTKGTSFHEQFF; CDR3 DNA: TGTGCCAGCACCAAGGGGACTAGTTTCCATGAGCAGTTCTTC
V gene: TRBV4-1; clone size: -; D gene: -; J gene: TRBJ2-7; CDR3 length: 14; CDR3 protein: CASSRPGQVSEQYF; CDR3 DNA: TGCGCCAGCAGCCGCCCGGGACAAGTGAGCGAGCAGTACTTC
V gene: TRBV28; clone size: -; D gene: TRBD2; J gene: TRBJ2-3; CDR3 length: 17; CDR3 protein: CASSLWTSGVSTDTQYF; CDR3 DNA: TGTGCCAGCAGTTTATGGACTAGCGGGGTAAGCACAGATACGCAGTATTTT
V gene: TRBV5-4; clone size: -; D gene: -; J gene: TRBJ2-1; CDR3 length: 15; CDR3 protein: CASSLKAGTYNEQFF; CDR3 DNA: TGTGCCAGCAGCTTGAAGGCGGGTACCTACAATGAGCAGTTCTTC
V gene: TRBV7-6; clone size: -; D gene: -; J gene: TRBJ2-3; CDR3 length: 13; CDR3 protein: CASRQRVTDTQYF; CDR3 DNA: TGTGCCAGCAGACAGCGGGTAACAGATACGCAGTATTTT
V gene: TRBV19; clone size: -; D gene: -; J gene: TRBJ2-3; CDR3 length: 15; CDR3 protein: CATKGLGLSTDTQYF; CDR3 DNA: TGTGCCACCAAGGGGCTAGGCCTAAGCACAGATACGCAGTATTTT
V gene: TRBV18; clone size: -; D gene: -; J gene: TRBJ2-7; CDR3 length: 12; CDR3 protein: CASSPGTDEQYF; CDR3 DNA: TGTGCCAGCTCACCCGGGACTGACGAGCAGTACTTC
V gene: TRBV28; clone size: -; D gene: -; J gene: TRBJ1-1; CDR3 length: 11; CDR3 protein: CASSWSTEAFF; CDR3 DNA: TGTGCCAGCAGTTGGAGCACTGAAGCTTTCTTT
V gene: TRBV2; clone size: -; D gene: -; J gene: TRBJ1-4; CDR3 length: 13; CDR3 protein: CASEQQGFEKLFF; CDR3 DNA: TGTGCCAGCGAGCAACAGGGTTTTGAAAAACTGTTTTTT
V gene: TRBV5-1; clone size: -; D gene: -; J gene: TRBJ1-1; CDR3 length: 13; CDR3 protein: CASSSDPFTEAFF; CDR3 DNA: TGCGCCAGCAGCTCTGACCCTTTCACTGAAGCTTTCTTT
V gene: TRBV19; clone size: -; D gene: TRBD1; J gene: TRBJ2-7; CDR3 length: 14; CDR3 protein: CASSIGQGSYEQYF; CDR3 DNA: TGTGCCAGTAGTATAGGACAGGGATCCTACGAGCAGTACTTC